The 18 T cell receptor beta chains reported below all come from one sample, sequenced in a study of radiotherapy plus CTLA-4 blockade in lung cancer. The method was immunoSEQ multiplex PCR; TCRdb's version includes in-frame clones alone and lacks a portion of them. The table shows some 49,000 clones, with 85% occurring only once. The source material was peripheral blood, sampled from a patient treated with radiotherapy plus ipilimumab. These receptors were collected from a human donor with non-small cell lung cancer whose response to radiotherapy plus ipilimumab could not be evaluated.

The CDR3 sequence is CASMAGSYEQYF. CDR3 DNA: TGTGCCAGCATGGCAGGGTCCTACGAGCAGTACTTC. The chain links TRBV28 to TRBJ2-7; TRBD1 might be the D (5 bases). This CDR3 is 12 amino acids long. The germline V gene encodes CDR1 MDHEN and CDR2 SYDVKM. Trimming removed 7 bases at V and 1 base at J, with 8 bases between.

This rearrangement joins TRBV5-1 to TRBJ2-7, with a weak D call TRBD1 (6 bases). The CDR3 totals 15 residues. Trimming left V 2 bases short and J 5 bases short, with 17 bases between. Germline V gene sequence: CDR1 SGHRS, CDR2 YFSETQ. The CDR3 nucleotides read TGCGCCAGCAGCTTTTTTACAGGGAATCGCGACGAGCAGTACTTC. This codes for CASSFFTGNRDEQYF.

The chain has TRBV7-8 and TRBJ2-3; 12 positions agree with TRBD2. The J segment lost 6 bases and the V segment lost 5 bases, leaving 9 bases of the junction unmatched. CDR1 SGHVS and CDR2 FQNEAQ come from the germline V gene. CDR3 length equals 16 residues. CDR3 protein: CASSLDLAGGYDTQYF. CDR3 coding DNA: TGTGCCAGCAGCCTTGATCTAGCGGGAGGGTATGATACGCAGTATTTT.

The gene calls are TRBV28 and TRBJ1-4, with 11 bases aligning to TRBD1. The CDR3 has 15 amino acids. Germline V lookup: CDR1 MDHEN, CDR2 SYDVKM. After removal of 4 bases from V and 7 bases from J, the junction contained 5 bases not matched to a gene. This CDR3 reads CASSSRTGGGEKLFF. The DNA of the CDR3 is TGTGCCAGCAGTTCCCGGACAGGGGGCGGTGAAAAACTGTTTTTT.

Worth noting for this clone: At one of its ends the junction is not consistent with the germline gene, which may arise from a read error. The chain has TRBV7-7 and TRBJ2-7; 7 nucleotides agree with TRBD2. CDR1 SSHAT and CDR2 FNYEAQ come from the germline V gene (reference sequence). CDR3 length: 15 residues. The CDR3 nucleotides read TGTGCTAGCAGCCCTCTGGACGGGACTACCTACGAGCAGTACTTC. It encodes CASSPLDGTTYEQYF. Full variable domain (outside the CDR3, taken from reference TRBV7-7 and TRBJ2-7): GAGVSQSPRYKVTKRGQDVTLRCDPISSHATLYWYQQALGQGPEFLTYFNYEAQPDKSGLPSDRFSAERPEGSISTLTIQRTEQRDSAMYRCASSPLDGTTYEQYFGPGTRLTVT.

V gene TRBV11-2 combines with J gene TRBJ2-1; D unresolved. Germline CDR1 and CDR2: SGHAT and FQNNGV. CDR3 length equals 15 residues. V dropped 1 base and J dropped 1 base, with 8 bases sitting between them. CDR3 sequence reads: CASSLVGRSYNEQFF. The CDR3 region has the DNA TGTGCCAGCAGCTTAGTTGGCAGGTCCTACAATGAGCAGTTCTTC.

The chain combines TRBV7-8 with TRBJ1-2; D is unclear. Trimming took 0 bases from V and 6 from J, leaving 8 bases between them. The CDR3 length is 13 residues. CDR1 is SGHVS, CDR2 FQNEAQ, per germline. The CDR3 region has the DNA TGTGCCAGCAGCTTAGCGCGGGCAGATGGCTACACCTTC. Translation: CASSLARADGYTF.

This chain links TRBV7-3 with TRBJ1-1; D is ambiguous. The CDR3 is made up of 15 amino acids. With 0 bases removed from V and 1 base from J, the gap between germline ends came to 9 bases. The germline CDR1 and CDR2 sequences are SGHTA and FQGTGA. DNA for the CDR3: TGTGCCAGCAGCTTAACTCGAGACAAGAACACTGAAGCTTTCTTT. It is translated as CASSLTRDKNTEAFF.

The table lists this clone with a few counts. The chain carries TRBV6-5 and TRBJ1-2; 12 bases fit TRBD1. This CDR3 comprises 14 residues. The germline gives CDR1 MNHEY, CDR2 SVGAGI. V trimming: 2 bases; J trimming: 13 bases; junction bases outside the gene matches: 8. The CDR3 DNA reads as TGTGCCAGCAGTTACACAACGGGACAGGGGGCTTTCACCTTC. It specifies CASSYTTGQGAFTF.

The V and J genes are TRBV7-2 and TRBJ1-2; TRBD1 aligns across 7 bases. V shed 5 bases, J shed 7 bases, and the junction held 10 bases outside the gene matches. The CDR3 loop spans 14 amino acids. Germline V CDR1 and CDR2: SGHTA, FQGNSA. The CDR3: CASSVNTGVPGYTF. The CDR3 DNA sequence: TGTGCCAGCAGCGTCAACACAGGGGTTCCTGGCTACACCTTC.

CDR3 bases: TGTGCCAGCAGTCTCCGGGACAGCGTCTACGAGCAGTACTTC. Residues: CASSLRDSVYEQYF. The V and J genes are TRBV27 and TRBJ2-7, with TRBD1 identical over 7 bases. Germline V gene sequence: CDR1 MNHEY, CDR2 SMNVEV (reference sequence). CDR3 length equals 14 residues. Trimming at V came to 5 bases and at J to 3 bases, leaving 7 bases not matched to a gene.

The DNA of the CDR3 is TGTGCCAGCAGCTTACAGGGCGGCACTGAAGCTTTCTTT. This gives the protein CASSLQGGTEAFF. J is TRBJ1-1 and V is TRBV11-3; TRBD1 is a possible D gene (5 bases). This CDR3 is built from 13 residues. The germline CDR1 and CDR2 sequences are SGHNT and YENEEA. Trimming left V 2 bases short and J 4 bases short, with 8 bases between.

The genes are TRBV6-6 and TRBJ2-5; 10 bases line up with TRBD1. V dropped 6 bases and J dropped 5; count of bases not matched to a gene: 6. The CDR3 extends over 14 amino acids. Germline loops: CDR1 MNHNY, CDR2 SVGAGI (reference sequence). CDR3 region: CASRGTGERETQYF. The CDR3 DNA sequence: TGTGCCAGCAGGGGGACAGGGGAAAGGGAGACCCAGTACTTC.

The chain links TRBV4-3 to TRBJ2-5; 14 positions match TRBD2. This CDR3 contains 18 residues. Germline CDR1 LGHNA, CDR2 YSLEER. J gave up 0 bases and V 4 bases, and 7 bases lay outside the gene matches. The CDR3 sequence: CASSPPTSGRGYQETQYF. CDR3 nucleotides: TGCGCCAGCAGCCCGCCGACTAGCGGGAGGGGGTACCAAGAGACCCAGTACTTC.

V gene TRBV6-1 combines with J gene TRBJ2-1, with a tentative D call TRBD2 (5 bases). CDR1 and CDR2 (germline): MNHNS, SASEGT. CDR3 size: 11 residues. V lost 3 bases to trimming and J lost 11 bases, with 8 bases between them. CDR3 sequence reads: CASSEERKQFF. DNA of the CDR3: TGTGCCAGCAGTGAGGAGCGGAAGCAGTTCTTC.

On this clone itself: One end of the junction varies from germline; a read error may be responsible. Other nucleotide sequences in the sample specify the same CDR3. The genes are TRBV27 and TRBJ2-7, with D possibly TRBD1 on 5 matching bases. The CDR3 has 14 amino acids. Germline CDR1 and CDR2: MNHEY and SMNVEV (reference sequence). This CDR3 is CASTSSRQLGEQYF. CDR3 nucleotides: TGCGCCAGCACCTCGAGCAGACAGCTAGGGGAGCAGTACTTC.

The chain joins TRBV28 to TRBJ1-2; D perhaps matches TRBD1 (6 bases). This CDR3 spans 12 amino acids. Trimming took off 11 bases at V and 2 bases at J, with 12 bases between the two ends. Germline V gene sequence: CDR1 MDHEN, CDR2 SYDVKM. CDR3: CAGYDRNYGYTF. The CDR3, as DNA: TGTGCCGGCTACGACAGGAACTATGGCTACACCTTC.

This clone occurred a few times. The chain carries TRBV5-1 and TRBJ2-1, with D possibly being TRBD1 (6 bases). With 0 bases removed from V and 6 bases from J, the gap between germline ends came to 16 bases. The germline CDR1 and CDR2 sequences are SGHRS and YFSETQ. The CDR3 extends over 16 amino acids. CDR3 in DNA: TGCGCCAGCAGCTTGGGGCCCGGGACACCATTCAATGAGCAGTTCTTC. Its translation: CASSLGPGTPFNEQFF.